These T cell receptor beta chains were read from a single sample in a study of T cells in Graves' hyperthyroidism and ophthalmopathy. Each CDR3 protein is one row after TCRdb ran MiXCR on the multiplex PCR reads. The table includes a few hundred thousand distinct CDR3 sequences, roughly 15% detected once. Sequencing was carried out using blood. The source is a woman aged 50 to 60 with Graves' hyperthyroidism that later progressed to Graves' ophthalmopathy. Each CDR3 is given with its conserved first and last residue. D genes are given only for firm matches. Clone sizes are given selectively: once, few, many, or a class where the clone is expanded.

j_call clone_size d_call v_call cdr3_aa cdr3_nt
TRBJ1-5 NA NA TRBV12-3/TRBV12-4 CASSPEASPQHF TGTGCCAGCAGCCCAGAGGCGAGCCCCCAGCATTTT
TRBJ1-1 many NA TRBV19 CASTIGPANTEAFF TGTGCCAGTACAATAGGCCCAGCTAACACTGAAGCTTTCTTT
TRBJ1-1 many NA TRBV12-3/TRBV12-4 CASSLAGPGTEAFF TGTGCCAGCAGTTTGGCCGGCCCCGGGACTGAAGCTTTCTTT
TRBJ2-1 many NA TRBV6-1 CAIGAGLYYNEQFF TGTGCCATTGGGGCGGGACTTTACTACAATGAGCAGTTCTTC
TRBJ2-2 many TRBD1 TRBV3-1 CASSQWFIKGAAGELFF TGTGCCAGCAGCCAGTGGTTCATTAAGGGGGCCGCCGGGGAGCTGTTTTTT
TRBJ2-1 many TRBD2 TRBV5-1 CASSRDVSSGISNEQFF TGCGCCAGCAGCCGAGATGTTTCTAGCGGGATTAGTAATGAGCAGTTCTTC
TRBJ2-5 many NA TRBV20-1 CSARDETTQETQYF TGCAGTGCTAGAGATGAGACTACTCAAGAGACCCAGTACTTC
TRBJ2-5 once TRBD2 TRBV28 CASSPRTSGIRETQYF TGTGCCAGCAGTCCCCGGACTAGCGGGATCAGAGAGACCCAGTACTTC
TRBJ1-1 many NA TRBV20-1 CSAWQVTEAFF TGCAGTGCTTGGCAGGTCACTGAAGCTTTCTTT
TRBJ2-5 few NA TRBV7-7 CASSLLPVGETQYF TGTGCTAGCAGCTTATTGCCGGTAGGAGAGACCCAGTACTTC
TRBJ1-1 few NA TRBV7-9 CASSRGRRVLNTEAFF TGTGCCAGCAGTCGAGGACGGAGGGTACTGAACACTGAAGCTTTCTTT
TRBJ2-6 many NA TRBV28 CASSPGHSGANVLTF TGTGCCAGCAGTCCGGGTCACTCTGGGGCCAACGTCCTGACTTTC
TRBJ2-2 NA TRBD2 TRBV6-1 CASTRLAGEAGELFF TGTGCCAGCACTAGACTAGCGGGAGAAGCCGGGGAGCTGTTTTTT
TRBJ2-3 many NA TRBV29-1 CSLVEGLGTDTQYF TGCAGCCTTGTCGAGGGGCTTGGCACAGATACGCAGTATTTT
TRBJ2-1 many TRBD2 TRBV30 CAWSDTGTSDEQFF TGTGCCTGGAGCGACACCGGGACTAGCGATGAGCAGTTCTTC
TRBJ1-5 many TRBD1 TRBV28 CASQGGRLGVRNQPQHF TGTGCCAGCCAGGGGGGAAGACTGGGCGTCAGGAATCAGCCCCAGCATTTT
TRBJ2-5 few NA TRBV7-9 CASSSRRGRQETQYF TGTGCCAGCAGCTCACGCCGGGGAAGACAAGAGACCCAGTACTTC
TRBJ1-5 few NA TRBV24-1 CATSDLWSRVNQPQHF TGTGCCACCAGTGATTTATGGAGCAGGGTAAATCAGCCCCAGCATTTT
TRBJ1-1 NA NA TRBV30 CAWSVGDNTEAFF TGTGCCTGGAGTGTAGGTGATAACACTGAAGCTTTCTTT
TRBJ2-1 many NA TRBV7-8 CASSFKWEQFF TGTGCCAGCAGCTTCAAATGGGAGCAGTTCTTC
TRBJ2-7 many NA TRBV5-1 CASKQGLSYEQYF TGCGCCAGCAAGCAGGGGCTTTCCTACGAGCAGTACTTC
TRBJ2-7 many NA TRBV12-3/TRBV12-4 CASSPNWEASYEQYF TGTGCCAGCAGCCCTAATTGGGAAGCCTCCTACGAGCAGTACTTC
TRBJ2-7 many NA TRBV11-2 CASSFKGPTSYEQYF TGTGCCAGCAGCTTCAAGGGGCCTACCTCCTACGAGCAGTACTTC
TRBJ2-7 few NA TRBV7-9 CASSLGGTIWDYEQYF TGTGCCAGCAGCTTAGGGGGAACAATTTGGGACTACGAGCAGTACTTC
TRBJ2-7 NA TRBD1 TRBV18 CASSTRTGLYADEQYF TGTGCCAGCTCAACCAGGACAGGGCTCTATGCCGACGAGCAGTACTTC
TRBJ1-4 NA TRBD1 TRBV28 CASSFPRGQGNEKLFF TGTGCCAGCAGTTTCCCCCGGGGACAGGGGAATGAAAAACTGTTTTTT
TRBJ1-2 few TRBD1 TRBV20-1 CSARVWTGGAGYTF TGCAGTGCTAGAGTATGGACAGGGGGCGCCGGCTACACCTTC
TRBJ2-3 NA TRBD2 TRBV20-1 CSATTLGGRRGDTQYF TGCAGTGCTACAACTCTGGGCGGGAGGAGGGGTGATACGCAGTATTTT
TRBJ2-6 many NA TRBV18 CASSPMGAGANVLTF TGTGCCAGCTCACCAATGGGGGCTGGGGCCAACGTCCTGACTTTC
TRBJ2-1 many NA TRBV20-1 CSAISGDEQFF TGCAGTGCTATTTCGGGGGACGAGCAGTTCTTC
TRBJ2-5 many NA TRBV28 CASSSPRGGAGETQYF TGTGCCAGCAGTTCCCCCAGGGGGGGCGCGGGAGAGACCCAGTACTTC
TRBJ1-1 many NA TRBV5-1 CASSFQRNTEAFF TGCGCCAGCAGCTTCCAGAGAAACACTGAAGCTTTCTTT
TRBJ1-5 NA NA TRBV7-6 CASSLADSDGLNQPQHF TGTGCCAGCAGCTTAGCGGATTCGGACGGACTCAATCAGCCCCAGCATTTT
TRBJ2-3 few NA TRBV6-1 CASSEASDTQYF TGTGCCAGCAGTGAAGCCTCAGATACGCAGTATTTT
TRBJ2-7 many NA TRBV3-1 CASSQWTASSYEQYF TGTGCCAGCAGCCAATGGACAGCTAGCTCCTACGAGCAGTACTTC
TRBJ1-5 many NA TRBV18 CASSPSSDQPQHF TGTGCCAGCTCACCATCGAGTGATCAGCCCCAGCATTTT
TRBJ2-4 many TRBD1 TRBV18 CASSRGQRTNIQYF TGTGCCAGCTCTAGGGGGCAGCGGACAAACATTCAGTACTTC